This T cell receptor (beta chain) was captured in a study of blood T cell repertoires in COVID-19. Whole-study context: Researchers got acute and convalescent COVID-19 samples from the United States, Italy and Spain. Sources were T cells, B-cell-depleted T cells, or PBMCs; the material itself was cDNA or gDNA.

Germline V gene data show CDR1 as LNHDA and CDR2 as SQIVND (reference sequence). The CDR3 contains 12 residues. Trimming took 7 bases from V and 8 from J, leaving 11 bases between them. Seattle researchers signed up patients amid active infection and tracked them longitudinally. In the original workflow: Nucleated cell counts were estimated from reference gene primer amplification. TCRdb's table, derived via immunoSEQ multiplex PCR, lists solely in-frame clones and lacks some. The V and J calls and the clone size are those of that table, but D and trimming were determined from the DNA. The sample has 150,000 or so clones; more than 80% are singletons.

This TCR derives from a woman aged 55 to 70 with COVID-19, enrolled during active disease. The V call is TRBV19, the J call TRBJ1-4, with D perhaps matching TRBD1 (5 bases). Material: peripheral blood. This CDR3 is CASMGGGEKLFF. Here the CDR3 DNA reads TGTGCCAGTATGGGGGGTGGCGAAAAACTGTTTTTT.